A selection of T cell receptor beta chains follows, all from one sample in a study of tumor and adjacent non-tumor tissue in lung cancer. TCRdb re-analysed the multiplex PCR reads in MiXCR, keeping a single row per CDR3 protein. The data hold about 67,000 distinct CDR3 sequences, with around 82% observed a single time. The sample taken for sequencing was distant non-tumor lung tissue. Receptors originate from a man between 60 and 75 years old with non-small cell lung cancer. CDR3s include the opening cysteine and the closing phenylalanine or tryptophan. The order of the fields is J gene, V gene, clone size, D gene, CDR3 DNA, CDR3 protein. D genes are given only for firm matches. The size entry is marked missing in some rows and otherwise reads once, few, many or a size class.

J gene: TRBJ2-5; V gene: TRBV7-9; clone size: few; D gene: TRBD1; CDR3 DNA: TGTGCCAGCAGCACCTCCCGGACAGGGAATCCTGGGGCCCAGTACTTC; CDR3 protein: CASSTSRTGNPGAQYF
J gene: TRBJ2-2; V gene: TRBV29-1; clone size: -; D gene: -; CDR3 DNA: TGCAGCGCGGAGGTGGATACCACCGGGGAGCTGTTTTTT; CDR3 protein: CSAEVDTTGELFF
J gene: TRBJ1-5; V gene: TRBV6-1; clone size: -; D gene: -; CDR3 DNA: TGTGCCAGCAGTGAAGTGCCTTTTGGTGGCAGCAATCAGCCTCAGCATTTC; CDR3 protein: CASSEVPFGGSNQPQHF
J gene: TRBJ2-2; V gene: TRBV28; clone size: -; D gene: TRBD1; CDR3 DNA: TGTACCAGCAGCTCCGGGACAGGGTCGAACACCGGGGAGCTGTTTTTT; CDR3 protein: CTSSSGTGSNTGELFF
J gene: TRBJ1-1; V gene: TRBV11-2; clone size: -; D gene: TRBD1; CDR3 DNA: TGTGCCAGCAGCTTATCCGGGACAGGGTGCGTGAACACTGAAGCTTTCTTT; CDR3 protein: CASSLSGTGCVNTEAFF
J gene: TRBJ2-1; V gene: TRBV4-1; clone size: -; D gene: TRBD2; CDR3 DNA: TGCGCCAGCAGCCAAGGGCTAGCGGGAGGTTGGAATGACCAGTTATTC; CDR3 protein: CASSQGLAGGWNDQLF
J gene: TRBJ2-5; V gene: TRBV6-2/TRBV6-3; clone size: -; D gene: TRBD1; CDR3 DNA: TGTGGCAGCGGAGGGACAGGGGGCGAGACCCAATACTTC; CDR3 protein: CGSGGTGGETQYF
J gene: TRBJ1-2; V gene: TRBV28; clone size: -; D gene: -; CDR3 DNA: TGTGCCAGCAGATCACTAGGGACCAAATATGGCTACACCTTC; CDR3 protein: CASRSLGTKYGYTF
J gene: TRBJ2-5; V gene: TRBV5-1; clone size: -; D gene: -; CDR3 DNA: TGCGCCAACAGCTTGTACCCCAGTGGGATAGGCCCAAATCAAGAGACCCAGTACTTC; CDR3 protein: CANSLYPSGIGPNQETQYF
J gene: TRBJ2-7; V gene: TRBV6-5; clone size: -; D gene: -; CDR3 DNA: TGTGCCAGCAGTTACGACCTCCTAGCGCGTGATGAGCAGTACTTC; CDR3 protein: CASSYDLLARDEQYF
J gene: TRBJ2-1; V gene: TRBV4-1; clone size: -; D gene: -; CDR3 DNA: TGCGCCGACAGCCAAGAACGCAACTACAATGAGCAATTCTTC; CDR3 protein: CADSQERNYNEQFF
J gene: TRBJ1-5; V gene: TRBV20-1; clone size: -; D gene: -; CDR3 DNA: TGCAGTGCTAGAGCGGTAGCGAGAGGGGTATCGCCCCAGCATTTT; CDR3 protein: CSARAVARGVSPQHF
J gene: TRBJ2-7; V gene: TRBV4-1; clone size: -; D gene: TRBD2; CDR3 DNA: TGCGCCAGCAGCCAAGGAATTTTAGCGGGAGGGACGGACGAGCGGTACTTC; CDR3 protein: CASSQGILAGGTDERYF
J gene: TRBJ1-1; V gene: TRBV12-3/TRBV12-4; clone size: -; D gene: -; CDR3 DNA: TGTGCCGGCAGGGTTGCCAGGGTGAATGAAGCTTTCTTT; CDR3 protein: CAGRVARVNEAFF
J gene: TRBJ2-3; V gene: TRBV5-1; clone size: many; D gene: -; CDR3 DNA: TGCGCCAGCAGCCCCGACAGTAGCACAGATACGCAGTATTTT; CDR3 protein: CASSPDSSTDTQYF
J gene: TRBJ2-2; V gene: TRBV28; clone size: -; D gene: -; CDR3 DNA: TGTGACAGCAGTTCGGGTAACCGGAACGGGGAACTGTTTTTT; CDR3 protein: CDSSSGNRNGELFF
J gene: TRBJ2-7; V gene: TRBV12-3/TRBV12-4; clone size: -; D gene: -; CDR3 DNA: TGTGCCGGCAGTTCTTATGTGGGGTCCTACGAGCAGTACTTC; CDR3 protein: CAGSSYVGSYEQYF
J gene: TRBJ2-2; V gene: TRBV7-2; clone size: many; D gene: -; CDR3 DNA: TGTGCCAGCAGCACGACGACAGCCGGGGAGCTGTTTTTT; CDR3 protein: CASSTTTAGELFF
J gene: TRBJ2-7; V gene: TRBV29-1; clone size: -; D gene: -; CDR3 DNA: TGCACCGTTGAGTACCGTGGGGACGAGCAGTACTTC; CDR3 protein: CTVEYRGDEQYF
J gene: TRBJ2-7; V gene: TRBV14; clone size: -; D gene: -; CDR3 DNA: TGTGCCAGCACCCAAGAAGTAGGGTTACAGTACGAGCAGTACTTC; CDR3 protein: CASTQEVGLQYEQYF
J gene: TRBJ1-5; V gene: TRBV2; clone size: -; D gene: -; CDR3 DNA: TGTGCCAGTTGTCGGGACAGCAATCAGCCCCAGCATTTT; CDR3 protein: CASCRDSNQPQHF
J gene: TRBJ2-7; V gene: TRBV29-1; clone size: -; D gene: -; CDR3 DNA: TGCAGCGTTAAAGATCGGGAATGGGGCTCCTACGAGCAGTACTTC; CDR3 protein: CSVKDREWGSYEQYF
J gene: TRBJ2-2; V gene: TRBV24-1; clone size: -; D gene: TRBD1; CDR3 DNA: TGTGCCACCAGTGAGGGACAGGACTACACCGGGGAGCTGTTTTTT; CDR3 protein: CATSEGQDYTGELFF
J gene: TRBJ2-1; V gene: TRBV6-5; clone size: -; D gene: TRBD2; CDR3 DNA: TGTACCAGCATGGGCAGCGGGAGGGGCAATGAGCAGTTCTTC; CDR3 protein: CTSMGSGRGNEQFF
J gene: TRBJ2-1; V gene: TRBV4-1; clone size: -; D gene: -; CDR3 DNA: TGTGCCAGCAGTCAAGGGTACAATGAGCAGTCCTTC; CDR3 protein: CASSQGYNEQSF
J gene: TRBJ2-6; V gene: TRBV10-3; clone size: -; D gene: TRBD2; CDR3 DNA: TGTGCCATCAGTGATCATGGGACTAGCGGGAGGGACTCTCGGGCCAACGTCCTGAGTTTC; CDR3 protein: CAISDHGTSGRDSRANVLSF
J gene: TRBJ2-2; V gene: TRBV7-9; clone size: -; D gene: TRBD1; CDR3 DNA: TGTGCCAGCAGCTTAGGAGGGACAGGGAATTCACTGGGGGAGCTGTTTTTT; CDR3 protein: CASSLGGTGNSLGELFF
J gene: TRBJ2-2; V gene: TRBV6-1; clone size: -; D gene: -; CDR3 DNA: TGTGCAAGGAGTGGGTTAGGCACCACCTCAACCGGGGAGCTGTTTTTT; CDR3 protein: CARSGLGTTSTGELFF
J gene: TRBJ1-5; V gene: TRBV12-3/TRBV12-4; clone size: -; D gene: -; CDR3 DNA: TGTGCCAGTAGTTTGGGATCTTGGCAGTCCCAGCATTTT; CDR3 protein: CASSLGSWQSQHF
J gene: TRBJ2-2; V gene: TRBV5-5; clone size: -; D gene: -; CDR3 DNA: TGTGCCAGCAGCTTGGTAGGGGGTTCCGGGGAGCTGTTTTTT; CDR3 protein: CASSLVGGSGELFF
J gene: TRBJ2-6; V gene: TRBV6-1; clone size: -; D gene: -; CDR3 DNA: TGTGCCAGCAGTGACAGCTCTGGTGCCAACGTCCTGATTTTC; CDR3 protein: CASSDSSGANVLIF
J gene: TRBJ2-1; V gene: TRBV5-1; clone size: -; D gene: TRBD2; CDR3 DNA: TGCGCCAGCAGCTTGCCATCTCCGGGACTAGTGGTTGATGAGCAGTTCTTC; CDR3 protein: CASSLPSPGLVVDEQFF
J gene: TRBJ1-1; V gene: TRBV28; clone size: -; D gene: -; CDR3 DNA: TGTGCCAGCAATAGAGCAGGGACAATCCTGGCTTTCTTT; CDR3 protein: CASNRAGTILAFF
J gene: TRBJ2-7; V gene: TRBV6-5; clone size: -; D gene: -; CDR3 DNA: TGTGCCAGCATTTACGGGCGGAACTCCTACGAGCAGTACTTC; CDR3 protein: CASIYGRNSYEQYF
J gene: TRBJ1-2; V gene: TRBV5-1; clone size: few; D gene: -; CDR3 DNA: TGCGCCAGCAGCGGAATAGGCCCCCTTGGCTACACCTTC; CDR3 protein: CASSGIGPLGYTF
J gene: TRBJ1-1; V gene: TRBV6-1; clone size: -; D gene: -; CDR3 DNA: TGTGTCAGCAGCCCCTCGCGGTTGTCGAACACTGGAGCTTTCTTT; CDR3 protein: CVSSPSRLSNTGAFF
J gene: TRBJ1-4; V gene: TRBV5-1; clone size: -; D gene: -; CDR3 DNA: TGCGCCAGCAGCTTGAAGGGACCTACTAATGAAAAACTGTTTTTT; CDR3 protein: CASSLKGPTNEKLFF
J gene: TRBJ2-3; V gene: TRBV5-4; clone size: -; D gene: -; CDR3 DNA: TGTGCCAGCAGCTTCCGCACAGATACACAGTGTTTT; CDR3 protein: CASSFRTDTQCF
J gene: TRBJ1-4; V gene: TRBV6-2/TRBV6-3; clone size: -; D gene: TRBD1; CDR3 DNA: TGTGCCAGCAGCCCGTGGGACAGGGGACCAAAACTGTTATTT; CDR3 protein: CASSPWDRGPKLLF
J gene: TRBJ1-3; V gene: TRBV6-2/TRBV6-3; clone size: -; D gene: TRBD1; CDR3 DNA: TGTGCCAACGGCTCCGGGACAGATCCTTCTTTT; CDR3 protein: CANGSGTDPSF
J gene: TRBJ1-5; V gene: TRBV6-1; clone size: -; D gene: -; CDR3 DNA: TGTGCCAGCAGTGAAGATGTGGGCCCGAATCAGCCCCAGCATTTT; CDR3 protein: CASSEDVGPNQPQHF
J gene: TRBJ2-7; V gene: TRBV5-1; clone size: -; D gene: TRBD1; CDR3 DNA: TGCGCCAGAACCTTCATGACAGGGCGCCACGAGCAGTACTTC; CDR3 protein: CARTFMTGRHEQYF
J gene: TRBJ1-5; V gene: TRBV29-1; clone size: once; D gene: TRBD1; CDR3 DNA: TGCAGCGTTGGTCAGGGGGCAGACCGGCCCCAGCATTTT; CDR3 protein: CSVGQGADRPQHF
J gene: TRBJ2-7; V gene: TRBV10-3; clone size: -; D gene: -; CDR3 DNA: TGTGCCTCAGAGGGATGGGTAGGCCGGTGGGTTCACGAGCAGTACTTC; CDR3 protein: CASEGWVGRWVHEQYF
J gene: TRBJ2-3; V gene: TRBV29-1; clone size: -; D gene: TRBD2; CDR3 DNA: TGCAGTCTTGTCCCTCTAGCGGGGAGGACAGATACGCAGTATTTT; CDR3 protein: CSLVPLAGRTDTQYF
J gene: TRBJ2-2; V gene: TRBV11-1; clone size: -; D gene: -; CDR3 DNA: TGTGCCGGCAGCTATACTAGTGGCACCCGGGTGCTCTTTTTT; CDR3 protein: CAGSYTSGTRVLFF